The 28 T cell receptor beta chains given below trace back to one sample, sequenced in a study of T cell clonality in common variable immunodeficiency. Assay: immunoSEQ multiplex PCR; the TCRdb copy retains only in-frame clones and omits some. In total the sample includes over 35,000 clones, none of them seen once. Sequenced material: peripheral blood mononuclear cells. These receptors were taken from a person aged 18 to 70 in good health.

Many counts were recorded for this clone. The sequence runs out 3 residues before the end of the CDR3; the remainder is reconstructed from the germline J gene. The V and J genes are TRBV11-2 and TRBJ2-3; 9 bases match TRBD1. Germline V gene sequence: CDR1 SGHAT, CDR2 FQNNGV. This CDR3 has 14 residues. V trimming: 5 bases; J trimming: 3 bases; junction bases outside the gene matches: 3. Incomplete CDR3 DNA: TGTGCCAGCAGCCCCGGGACAGGGACAGATACG. This gives the protein CASSPGTGTDT. The whole CDR3 protein reads CASSPGTGTDTQYF.

This clone occurred many times. Read coverage stops 3 residues before the CDR3 terminus; the germline J gene supplies the remainder. The J gene is TRBJ2-7, the V gene TRBV2; 8 bases agree with TRBD2. The ends lost 3 bases at V and 0 bases at J; junction bases unmatched: 7. The CDR3 consists of 16 residues. CDR1 and CDR2 from the germline V gene are SNHLY and FYNNEI. The DNA read from the CDR3 is TGTGCCAGCAGTGAGGGGACTAGTGCCCTCTCCTACGAG. Protein sequence: CASSEGTSALSYE. The entire CDR3 reads CASSEGTSALSYEQYF. The entire variable domain, with the rest obtained from reference TRBV2 and TRBJ2-7, is as follows: EPEVTQTPSHQVTQMGQEVILRCVPISNHLYFYWYRQILGQKVEFLVSFYNNEISEKSEIFDDQFSVERPDGSNFTLKIRSTKLEDSAMYFCASSEGTSALSYEQYFGPGTRLTVT.

On this clone itself: The CDR3 end is not reached by the read, which stops 3 residues before it; the germline J gene fills it in. The chain combines TRBV7-2 with TRBJ1-2; a weak D match, TRBD1 (5 bases). The germline CDR1 and CDR2 sequences are SGHTA and FQGNSA. This CDR3 comprises 14 residues. The CDR3 DNA, read in part, is TGTGCCAGCAGCTTAGAAGGGGCGGCCTACGAC. Translating gives CASSLEGAAYD. In full, the CDR3 is CASSLEGAAYDYTF.

This clone was detected many times. The read ends 3 residues shy of where the CDR3 ends; the end is completed using the germline J gene. The gene calls are TRBV11-2 and TRBJ1-1; D ambiguous. This CDR3 has 14 residues. Germline V gives CDR1 SGHAT, CDR2 FQNNGV. V lost 1 base to trimming and J lost 0 bases, with 6 bases between them. Here the CDR3 reads CASSLGQVNTEAFF. The CDR3 DNA, read in part, is TGTGCCAGCAGCTTAGGGCAAGTGAACACTGAA.

This clone came up many times. The read ends 3 residues early relative to the CDR3; the germline J gene fills the gap. V usage is TRBV7-2 and J usage is TRBJ1-5; D is perhaps TRBD1 (5 bases). CDR1 and CDR2 from the germline V gene are SGHTA and FQGNSA. V lost 3 bases to trimming and J lost 9 bases, with 12 bases between them. This CDR3 has 13 residues. The CDR3 is CASSLKGQGPQHF. CDR3 bases read: TGTGCCAGCAGCTTGAAGGGGCAAGGGCCC.

This clone showed up many times. The CDR3 end lies 3 residues beyond the end of the read and is filled in from the germline J gene. This chain uses TRBV3-1 (or the pseudogene TRBV3-2) with TRBJ2-1; 7 nucleotides align to TRBD2. After removal of 4 bases from V and 4 bases from J, the junction contained 1 base not matched to a gene. The CDR3 runs 13 residues. Germline V gene data show CDR1 as LGHDT and CDR2 as YNNKEL (reference sequence). The covered CDR3 bases are TGTGCCAGCAGCCCAGCGGGGTACAATGAG. This gives the protein CASSPAGYNE. The whole CDR3 region reads CASSPAGYNEQFF.

This clone was found many times. Read sequence stops 3 residues before the CDR3 end, and the germline J gene provides the missing end. The V gene is TRBV7-3, the J gene TRBJ2-7; 7 positions match TRBD1. Trimming removed 5 bases from V and 2 bases from J; junction bases left unmatched: 6. The germline gives CDR1 SGHTA, CDR2 FQGTGA. CDR3 length equals 14 residues. CDR3 region: CASSPTGSPYEQYF. The sequenced CDR3 bases are TGTGCCAGCAGCCCGACAGGGAGTCCCTACGAG.

Many counts were recorded for this clone. Sequencing ends 3 residues short of the CDR3 end; the germline J gene provides the rest. The chain couples TRBV4-2 to TRBJ1-1; TRBD1 matches 7 bases. V lost 0 bases, J lost 6 bases, and 10 bases stayed unmatched. Per germline, CDR1 LGHNA and CDR2 YNFKEQ. The CDR3 is made up of 16 amino acids. CDR3 region: CASSQEPPNRGAEAFF. The CDR3 DNA, read in part, is TGTGCCAGCAGCCAAGAGCCCCCCAACAGGGGCGCTGAA.

Many counts were recorded for this clone. The CDR3 end lies 3 residues beyond the end of the read and is filled in from the germline J gene. The rearrangement links TRBV2 to TRBJ1-5, with a weak D call TRBD1 (5 bases). This CDR3 spans 13 amino acids. The germline V and J ends were trimmed by 7 bases and 0 bases, with 7 bases remaining between them. The germline gives CDR1 SNHLY, CDR2 FYNNEI. The CDR3 bases that were read are TGTGCCAGCACCGGACATAGCAATCAGCCC. This translates into CASTGHSNQP. The CDR3, in full, reads CASTGHSNQPQHF.

This clone was found many times. Incomplete CDR3 DNA: TGTGCCAGTACCCCCCAAGCCCCAGGGGGCAATCAGCCC. Its translation is CASTPQAPGGNQP. Given in full, the CDR3 is CASTPQAPGGNQPQHF. The V and J genes are TRBV19 and TRBJ1-5; possible D gene TRBD1, 6 bases. The read gets to within 3 residues of the CDR3 end, and the germline J gene fills in the rest. V was trimmed by 7 bases and J by 2 bases, leaving 18 bases between them. The CDR3 runs to 16 residues. In germline, CDR1 is LNHDA, CDR2 SQIVND (reference sequence).

This clone is medium-sized by share. The read is 3 residues too short to cover the CDR3 end, so that end is filled in from the germline J gene. J is TRBJ2-5 and V is TRBV20-1; maybe TRBD1 (5 bases). From germline, CDR1 is DFQATT and CDR2 SNEGSKA (reference sequence). The ends were cut back, 5 bases at V and 5 bases at J, with 15 bases in the middle. The CDR3 contains 13 residues. The CDR3 region is CSAELRGAETQYF. The DNA read from the CDR3 is TGCAGTGCTGAGTTAAGGGGCGCGGAGACC.

The table lists this clone with many counts. The DNA ends 3 residues before the CDR3 does, and the rest of the CDR3 is filled in from the germline J gene. The chain couples TRBV4-1 to TRBJ2-7; TRBD2 matches 7 bases. Germline V gene lookup returns CDR1 MGHRA and CDR2 YSYEKL. Trimming removed 2 bases from V and 5 bases from J; junction bases left unmatched: 12. CDR3 size: 16 residues. CDR3 sequence reads: CASSQTHGGIHNEQYF. The part of the CDR3 DNA that was read is TGCGCCAGCAGCCAAACGCACGGGGGGATTCACAACGAG.

This clone was counted many times. The read ends 3 residues shy of where the CDR3 ends; the end is completed using the germline J gene. This chain links TRBV20-1 with TRBJ2-2, with 10 bases lining up with TRBD2. The CDR3 covers 14 residues. Unmatched junction bases numbered 4, after V lost 2 bases and J lost 7 bases. The germline V gene encodes CDR1 DFQATT and CDR2 SNEGSKA (reference sequence). The covered CDR3 bases are TGCAGTGCTAGACCCAGCGGGAGGGGCGGGGAG. Its protein product is CSARPSGRGGE. The CDR3, in full, reads CSARPSGRGGELFF.

This clone has a count of ten or more. The CDR3 end is not reached by the read, which stops 3 residues before it; the germline J gene fills it in. This chain uses TRBV10-3 with TRBJ1-1; 10 bases match TRBD1. J gave up 5 bases and V 8 bases, and 8 bases lay outside the gene matches. The V gene's germline CDR1 is ENHRY and CDR2 SYGVKD. The CDR3 runs to 14 residues. CDR3 bases read: TGTGCCATCCGAGGGACAGGGGAGGTTACTGAA. This sequence encodes CAIRGTGEVTE. The CDR3, in full, reads CAIRGTGEVTEAFF.

The sample holds many counts of this clone. The DNA ends 3 residues before the CDR3 does, and the rest of the CDR3 is filled in from the germline J gene. The V gene is TRBV29-1, the J gene TRBJ1-2, with D possibly TRBD1 on 5 matching bases. In germline, CDR1 is SQVTM, CDR2 ANQGSEA. This CDR3 has 13 residues. Deletions cut 4 bases from V and 2 bases from J, with 11 bases between. CDR3 protein: CSVVPTENYGYTF. Partial CDR3 DNA: TGCAGCGTTGTCCCGACAGAGAACTATGGC.

This clone has a count of ten or more. Read sequence stops 3 residues before the CDR3 end, and the germline J gene provides the missing end. J is TRBJ1-5 and V is TRBV5-1, with TRBD1 as a possible D gene (5 bases). This CDR3 has 13 amino acids. Per the germline V gene, CDR1 is SGHRS and CDR2 is YFSETQ. Trimming pared 4 bases from V and 5 bases from J, leaving 10 bases between. The covered CDR3 bases are TGCGCCAGCAGCAAATGGGGGGATCAGCCC. This translates into CASSKWGDQP. The entire CDR3 reads CASSKWGDQPQHF.

This clone was observed many times. The CDR3 protein is CASSGRLAGLQETQYF. The CDR3 DNA, read in part, is TGTGCCAGCAGCGGGCGACTAGCGGGTCTACAAGAGACC. The chain carries TRBV13 and TRBJ2-5; 10 positions agree with TRBD2. The read ends 3 residues shy of where the CDR3 ends; the end is completed using the germline J gene. The CDR3 loop spans 16 amino acids. With V trimmed by 5 bases and J by 2 bases, 8 bases remained unmatched. The germline CDR1 and CDR2 sequences are PRHDT and FYEKMQ (reference sequence).

This clone has a count of ten or more. Read coverage stops 3 residues before the CDR3 terminus; the germline J gene supplies the remainder. The chain uses TRBV20-1 and TRBJ2-1; D possibly corresponds to TRBD2 (5 bases). With 7 bases removed from V and 8 bases from J, the gap between germline ends came to 6 bases. This CDR3 comprises 9 residues. Germline V gene data show CDR1 as DFQATT and CDR2 as SNEGSKA (reference sequence). CDR3 sequence: CSVGDEQFF. CDR3 DNA, as far as it was read: TGCAGTGTCGGGGATGAG.

This clone appeared many times. The read ends 3 residues shy of where the CDR3 ends; the end is completed using the germline J gene. The V call is TRBV7-6, the J call TRBJ2-7; the D gene is possibly TRBD1 (6 bases). Germline loops: CDR1 SGHVS, CDR2 FNYEAQ. This CDR3 contains 14 residues. The V end lost 6 bases, the J end lost 2 bases, and 14 bases lay between the germline ends. CDR3 in amino acids: CASRVGADTYEQYF. The covered CDR3 bases are TGTGCCAGCAGGGTGGGGGCAGATACCTACGAG.

This clone was counted a few times. The read ends 3 residues shy of where the CDR3 ends; the end is completed using the germline J gene. V usage is TRBV7-8 and J usage is TRBJ2-1, with TRBD2 identical over 14 bases. Germline V gene lookup returns CDR1 SGHVS and CDR2 FQNEAQ. The CDR3 sequence is 18 residues long. The junction had 8 bases not matched to a gene; V was cut back by 4 bases and J by 3 bases. CDR3 in amino acids: CASSSGLAGVSFYNEQFF. The sequenced part of the CDR3 DNA is TGTGCCAGCAGCTCGGGACTAGCGGGAGTCTCGTTCTACAATGAG.

Ten or more counts support this clone. The read stops 3 residues short of the end of the CDR3; the missing end is completed from the germline J gene. The chain combines TRBV20-1 with TRBJ1-1; TRBD1 matches at 8 bases. Germline CDR1 DFQATT, CDR2 SNEGSKA (reference sequence). V was clipped by 5 bases and J by 5 bases; unmatched bases: 7. This CDR3 contains 13 residues. Here the CDR3 reads CSASRQGRTEAFF. The sequenced CDR3 bases are TGCAGTGCTTCCAGACAGGGGAGGACTGAA.

This clone has ten or more counts. The observed sequence ends 3 residues before the CDR3 terminus, with the missing tail filled in from the germline J gene. The genes are TRBV5-4 and TRBJ1-5; TRBD1 might be the D (5 bases). The CDR3 is made up of 12 amino acids. CDR1 is SGHNT, CDR2 YYREEE, per germline (reference sequence). Trimming removed 9 bases from V and 7 bases from J, with 14 bases in between. The CDR3 bases that were read are TGTGCCACGGGGGACGTGGACCAGCCC. Its translation is CATGDVDQP. The whole CDR3 protein reads CATGDVDQPQHF.

This clone has ten or more counts. The read is 3 residues too short to cover the CDR3 end, so that end is filled in from the germline J gene. The chain links TRBV29-1 to TRBJ1-4, with a possible D match to TRBD1 (5 bases). V was shortened by 4 bases and J by 7 bases, with 10 bases between the two germline ends. The CDR3 is made up of 12 amino acids. Germline V gives CDR1 SQVTM, CDR2 ANQGSEA. The DNA read from the CDR3 is TGCAGCGTTGGCAGGGAGGGTGAAAAA. Its translation: CSVGREGEK. The full CDR3 protein reads CSVGREGEKLFF.

This clone was observed at least ten times. Read data end 3 residues before the CDR3 end; the end is taken from the germline J gene. The chain uses TRBV20-1 and TRBJ1-2; a possible D gene is TRBD1 (5 bases). Germline lookup yields CDR1 DFQATT and CDR2 SNEGSKA (reference sequence). This CDR3 is built from 13 residues. The ends were cut back, 4 bases at V and 6 bases at J, with 15 bases in the middle. The covered CDR3 bases are TGCAGTGCTACCCAGGGATTCTTGGATGGC. It yields the protein CSATQGFLDG. The whole CDR3 sequence reads CSATQGFLDGYTF.

This clone showed up many times. Other nucleotide sequences in the sample specify the same CDR3. CDR3 in amino acids: CASSPTPGTVNEKLFF. The CDR3 DNA, read in part, is TGCGCCAGCAGCCCTACTCCCGGGACAGTTAATGAAAAA. The rearrangement joins TRBV5-1 to TRBJ1-4; 7 bases align to TRBD1. The observed sequence ends 3 residues before the CDR3 terminus, with the missing tail filled in from the germline J gene. This CDR3 contains 16 residues. Germline values: CDR1 SGHRS, CDR2 YFSETQ. The J segment lost 4 bases and the V segment lost 4 bases, leaving 10 bases of the junction unmatched. Drawing the rest from reference TRBV5-1 and TRBJ1-4, the complete variable domain is KAGVTQTPRYLIKTRGQQVTLSCSPISGHRSVSWYQQTPGQGLQFLFEYFSETQRNKGNFPGRFSGRQFSNSRSEMNVSTLELGDSALYLCASSPTPGTVNEKLFFGSGTQLSVL.

The sample holds many counts of this clone. The observed sequence ends 3 residues before the CDR3 terminus, with the missing tail filled in from the germline J gene. The genes are TRBV5-6 and TRBJ1-1; D remains ambiguous. Germline CDR1 and CDR2: SGHDT and YYEEEE. Trimming removed 1 base at V and 6 bases at J, with 13 bases between. This CDR3 spans 14 amino acids. The CDR3 loop reads CASSLSGSRSEAFF. CDR3 DNA, as far as it was read: TGTGCCAGCAGCTTGAGCGGCAGCCGGTCTGAA.

The sample holds many counts of this clone. Coverage ceases 3 residues before the CDR3 finishes, and the germline J gene fills in the end. This chain joins TRBV20-1 and TRBJ2-7, with 16 bases lining up with TRBD2. Germline lookup yields CDR1 DFQATT and CDR2 SNEGSKA (reference sequence). With V trimmed by 0 bases and J by 3 bases, 8 bases remained unmatched. The CDR3 totals 18 residues. The CDR3 sequence is CSARDPGLAGGGIYEQYF. CDR3 DNA, as far as it was read: TGCAGTGCTAGAGATCCGGGACTAGCGGGAGGGGGGATCTACGAG.

This clone came up many times. Sequencing ends 3 residues short of the CDR3 end; the germline J gene provides the rest. The rearrangement joins TRBV7-2 to TRBJ2-2, with D tentatively TRBD1 (6 bases). Trimming shortened V by 2 bases and J by 6 bases, and 7 bases separated the two germline ends. CDR1 and CDR2 (germline): SGHTA, FQGNSA. There are 13 residues in the CDR3. CDR3 DNA, as far as it was read: TGTGCCAGCAGCTTACAGGGGTCCGGGGAG. Its translation: CASSLQGSGE. The full CDR3 sequence reads CASSLQGSGELFF.